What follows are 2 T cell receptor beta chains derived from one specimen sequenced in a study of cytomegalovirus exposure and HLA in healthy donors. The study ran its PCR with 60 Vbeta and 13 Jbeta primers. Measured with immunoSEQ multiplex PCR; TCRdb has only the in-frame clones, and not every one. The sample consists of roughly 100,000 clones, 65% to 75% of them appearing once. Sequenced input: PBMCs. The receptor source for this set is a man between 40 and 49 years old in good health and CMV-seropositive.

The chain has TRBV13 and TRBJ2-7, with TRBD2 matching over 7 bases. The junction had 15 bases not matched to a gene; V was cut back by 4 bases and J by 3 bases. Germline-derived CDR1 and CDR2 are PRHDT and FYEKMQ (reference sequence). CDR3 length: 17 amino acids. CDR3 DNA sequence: TGTGCCAGCAGCTCCATATCAGAGGGGACTAAAGTCTACGAGCAGTACTTC. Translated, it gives CASSSISEGTKVYEQYF.

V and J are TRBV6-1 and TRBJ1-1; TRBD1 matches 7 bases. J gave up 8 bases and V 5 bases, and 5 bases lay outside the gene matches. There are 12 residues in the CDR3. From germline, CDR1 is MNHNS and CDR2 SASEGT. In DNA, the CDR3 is TGTGCCAGCAGTCAGGGGGGCGAGGAAGCTTTCTTT. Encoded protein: CASSQGGEEAFF.